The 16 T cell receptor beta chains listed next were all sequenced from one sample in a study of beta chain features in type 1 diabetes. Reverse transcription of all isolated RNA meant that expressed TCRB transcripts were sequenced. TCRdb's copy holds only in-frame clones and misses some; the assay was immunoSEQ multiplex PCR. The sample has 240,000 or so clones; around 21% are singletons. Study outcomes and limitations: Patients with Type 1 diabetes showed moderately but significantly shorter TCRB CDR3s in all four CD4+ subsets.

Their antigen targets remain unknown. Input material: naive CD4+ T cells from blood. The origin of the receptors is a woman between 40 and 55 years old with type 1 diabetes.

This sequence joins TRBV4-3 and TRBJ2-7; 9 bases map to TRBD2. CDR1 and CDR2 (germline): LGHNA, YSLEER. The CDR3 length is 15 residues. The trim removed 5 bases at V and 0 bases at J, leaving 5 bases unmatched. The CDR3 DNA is TGCGCCAGCAGCTCGCTAGCGGGGAGCTCCTACGAGCAGTACTTC. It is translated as CASSSLAGSSYEQYF.

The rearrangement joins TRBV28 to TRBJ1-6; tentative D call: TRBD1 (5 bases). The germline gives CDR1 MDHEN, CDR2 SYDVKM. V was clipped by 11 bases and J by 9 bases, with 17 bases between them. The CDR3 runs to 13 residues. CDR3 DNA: TGTGCCCTCGCCCGGGGGAGATCTTCACCCCTCCACTTT. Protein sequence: CALARGRSSPLHF.

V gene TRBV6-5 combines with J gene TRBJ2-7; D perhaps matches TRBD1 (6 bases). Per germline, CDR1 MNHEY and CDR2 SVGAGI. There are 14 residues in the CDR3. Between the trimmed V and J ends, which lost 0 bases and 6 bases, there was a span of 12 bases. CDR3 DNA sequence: TGTGCCAGCAGTTACTCGAAGGGGGTAGGCGAGCAGTACTTC. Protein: CASSYSKGVGEQYF.

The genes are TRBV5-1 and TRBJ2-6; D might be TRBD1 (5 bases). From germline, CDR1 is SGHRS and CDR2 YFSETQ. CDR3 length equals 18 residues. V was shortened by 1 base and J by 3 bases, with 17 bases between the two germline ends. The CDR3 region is CASSLTAGMYVGANVLTF. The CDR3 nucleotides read TGCGCCAGCAGCTTGACGGCAGGGATGTATGTTGGGGCCAACGTCCTGACTTTC.

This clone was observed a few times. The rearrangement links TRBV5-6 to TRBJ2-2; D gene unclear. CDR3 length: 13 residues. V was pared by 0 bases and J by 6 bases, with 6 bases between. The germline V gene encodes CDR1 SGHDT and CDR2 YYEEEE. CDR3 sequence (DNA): TGTGCCAGCAGCTTGGGGCCCCCCGGGGAGCTGTTTTTT. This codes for CASSLGPPGELFF.

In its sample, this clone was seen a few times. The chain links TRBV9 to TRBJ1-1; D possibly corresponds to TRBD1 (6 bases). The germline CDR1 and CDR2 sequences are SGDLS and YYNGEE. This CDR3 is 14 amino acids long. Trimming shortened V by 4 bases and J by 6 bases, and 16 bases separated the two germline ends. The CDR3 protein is CASSITGKSAEAFF. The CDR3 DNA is TGTGCCAGCAGCATTACAGGGAAGTCCGCTGAAGCTTTCTTT. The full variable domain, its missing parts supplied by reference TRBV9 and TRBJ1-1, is DSGVTQTPKHLITATGQRVTLRCSPRSGDLSVYWYQQSLDQGLQFLIQYYNGEERAKGNILERFSAQQFPDLHSELNLSSLELGDSALYFCASSITGKSAEAFFGQGTRLTVV.

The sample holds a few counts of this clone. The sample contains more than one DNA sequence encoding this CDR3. This CDR3 reads CASSSAGDYGYTF. Here the CDR3 DNA reads TGCGCCAGCAGCTCGGCGGGGGACTATGGCTACACCTTC. The V gene is TRBV5-1, the J gene TRBJ1-2, with D perhaps TRBD1 (5 bases). The germline gives CDR1 SGHRS, CDR2 YFSETQ. V was cut by 3 bases and J by 3 bases, with 9 bases left in between. The CDR3 covers 13 residues.

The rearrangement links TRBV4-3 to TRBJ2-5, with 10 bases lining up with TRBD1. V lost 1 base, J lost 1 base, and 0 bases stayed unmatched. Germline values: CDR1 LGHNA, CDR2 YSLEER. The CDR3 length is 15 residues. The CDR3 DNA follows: TGCGCCAGCAGCCAAGGGACAGGGGGCCAAGAGACCCAGTACTTC. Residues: CASSQGTGGQETQYF.

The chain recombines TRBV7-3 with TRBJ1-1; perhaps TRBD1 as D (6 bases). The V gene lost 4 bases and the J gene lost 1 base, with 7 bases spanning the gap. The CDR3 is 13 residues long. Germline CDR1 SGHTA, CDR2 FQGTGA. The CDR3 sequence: CASSWGRNTEAFF. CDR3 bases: TGTGCCAGCAGCTGGGGGCGGAACACTGAAGCTTTCTTT.

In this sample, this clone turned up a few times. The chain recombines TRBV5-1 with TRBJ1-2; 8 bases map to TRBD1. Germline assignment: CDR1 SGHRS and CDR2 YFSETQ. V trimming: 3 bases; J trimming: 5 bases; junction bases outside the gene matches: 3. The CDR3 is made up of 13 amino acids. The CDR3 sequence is CASSSRQGYGYTF. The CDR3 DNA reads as TGCGCCAGCAGCTCGCGACAGGGGTATGGCTACACCTTC.

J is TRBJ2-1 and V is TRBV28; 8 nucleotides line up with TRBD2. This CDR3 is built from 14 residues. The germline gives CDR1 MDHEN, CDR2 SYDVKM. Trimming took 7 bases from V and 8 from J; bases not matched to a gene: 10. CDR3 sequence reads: CASTPATGGDEQFF. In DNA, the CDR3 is TGTGCCAGCACCCCTGCTACCGGGGGGGATGAGCAGTTCTTC.

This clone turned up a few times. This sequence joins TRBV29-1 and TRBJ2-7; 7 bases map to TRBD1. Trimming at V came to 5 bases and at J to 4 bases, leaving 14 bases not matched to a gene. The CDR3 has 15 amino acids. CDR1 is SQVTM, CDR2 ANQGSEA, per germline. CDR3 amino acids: CSVNSMGQNVYEQYF. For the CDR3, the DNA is TGCAGCGTTAATAGCATGGGACAGAATGTTTACGAGCAGTACTTC.

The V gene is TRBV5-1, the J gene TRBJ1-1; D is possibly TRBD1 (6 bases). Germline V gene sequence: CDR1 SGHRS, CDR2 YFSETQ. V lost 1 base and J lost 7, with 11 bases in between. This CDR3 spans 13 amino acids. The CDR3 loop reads CASSLRGGHEAFF. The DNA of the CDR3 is TGCGCCAGCAGCTTGAGAGGGGGTCATGAAGCTTTCTTT.

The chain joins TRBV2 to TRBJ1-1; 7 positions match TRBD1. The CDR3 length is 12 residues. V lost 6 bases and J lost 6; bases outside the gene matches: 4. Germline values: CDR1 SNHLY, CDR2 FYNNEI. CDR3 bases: TGTGCCAGCAGCGCAGGGGGACCTGAAGCTTTCTTT. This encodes CASSAGGPEAFF.

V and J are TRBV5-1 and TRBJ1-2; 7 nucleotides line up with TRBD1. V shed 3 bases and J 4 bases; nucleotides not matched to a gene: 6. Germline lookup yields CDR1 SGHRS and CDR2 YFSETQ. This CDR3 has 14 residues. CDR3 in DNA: TGCGCCAGCAGCTCGACAGGGACGGGCTATGGCTACACCTTC. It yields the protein CASSSTGTGYGYTF.

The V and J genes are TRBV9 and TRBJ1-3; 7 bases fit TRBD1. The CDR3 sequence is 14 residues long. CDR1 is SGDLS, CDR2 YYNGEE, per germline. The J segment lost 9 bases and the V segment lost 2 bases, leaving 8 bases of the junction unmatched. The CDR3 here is CASSVGPTGTTIYF. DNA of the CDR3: TGTGCCAGCAGCGTGGGGCCGACAGGGACCACCATATATTTT.